A single sample gave rise to the 21 T cell receptor beta chains below, sequenced in a study of T-cell memory formation after mild COVID-19. Using its own MiXCR run on the 5' RACE reads, TCRdb lists one record per CDR3 protein. The sample lists about 140,000 distinct CDR3 sequences, 6% to 7% seen once, with approximately 2.1% in the top ten. Sequencing was performed on PBMCs or a T cell subset sorted from them (not recorded which). These receptors originate from an adult woman who had mild COVID-19 (a few samples of this study predate the infection). Cell type and time point are not known.

This clonotype was detected ten times or more. The CDR3 DNA is TGTGCCACCAGTGATTGGAGACAGGGCCAAGAGACCCAGTACTTC. This gives the protein CATSDWRQGQETQYF. V gene TRBV24-1 combines with J gene TRBJ2-5, with 7 bases that match TRBD1. Unmatched junction bases numbered 3, after V lost 2 bases and J lost 1 base. Germline V gene data show CDR1 as KGHDR and CDR2 as SFDVKD. The CDR3 contains 15 residues.

This clonotype was seen ten or more times. The chain links TRBV7-2 to TRBJ2-5; a weak D match, TRBD1 (7 bases). The CDR3 covers 15 residues. Germline CDR1 and CDR2: SGHTA and FQGNSA. The V gene lost 0 bases and the J gene lost 7 bases, with 15 bases spanning the gap. This chain's CDR3 is CASSLALARQGTQYF. CDR3 nucleotide sequence: TGTGCCAGCAGCTTAGCACTAGCCAGACAGGGGACCCAGTACTTC.

This clonotype was recorded at least ten times. The rearrangement links TRBV9 to TRBJ2-5; TRBD1 matches at 9 bases. The CDR3 extends over 15 amino acids. The junction had 5 bases not matched to a gene; V was cut back by 0 bases and J by 5 bases. CDR1 is SGDLS and CDR2 is YYNGEE in the germline V gene. CDR3 DNA sequence: TGTGCCAGCAGCGTAGACGGACAGGGGCGGGAGACCCAGTACTTC. Its protein is CASSVDGQGRETQYF.

The chain has TRBV18 and TRBJ1-1; 9 nucleotides match TRBD1. The V segment lost 4 bases and the J segment 0 bases; nucleotides outside the gene matches: 6. Germline V gives CDR1 KGHSH, CDR2 LQKENI. CDR3 length: 16 amino acids. CDR3 nucleotides: TGTGCCAGCTCACTAAACCGGGACAGGGTGAACACTGAAGCTTTCTTT. Amino acid sequence: CASSLNRDRVNTEAFF.

The chain carries TRBV12-3 or TRBV12-4 and TRBJ2-5, with 7 bases that match TRBD1. This CDR3 comprises 18 residues. J was trimmed by 10 bases and V by 3 bases; bases with no gene match: 23. The CDR3 is CASSFGPLQGLKDEGQYF. In DNA form, the CDR3 reads TGTGCCAGCAGTTTCGGCCCACTACAGGGGCTGAAGGACGAAGGCCAGTACTTC.

This clonotype was recorded a few times. The chain uses TRBV5-1 and TRBJ1-1; D may be TRBD1 (5 bases). CDR1 is SGHRS and CDR2 is YFSETQ in the germline V gene. With 1 base removed from V and 6 bases from J, the gap between germline ends came to 13 bases. CDR3 length: 14 amino acids. The CDR3 DNA reads TGCGCCAGCAGCTTGCGACAGCAGTCGGCTGAAGCTTTCTTT. It specifies CASSLRQQSAEAFF.

This clonotype was observed a handful of times. The chain combines TRBV6-5 with TRBJ1-1, with 9 bases fitting TRBD1. The junction had 12 bases not matched to a gene; V was cut back by 8 bases and J by 2 bases. The CDR3 spans 16 residues. CDR1 and CDR2 from the germline V gene are MNHEY and SVGAGI. CDR3 bases: TGTGCCAGCGGTTCGGGACAGGGTTTTATCAACACTGAAGCTTTCTTT. It codes for CASGSGQGFINTEAFF.

As DNA, the CDR3 is TGTGCCAGCAGCTTGCTACAGGCGAGCTACGAGCAGTACTTC. As protein: CASSLLQASYEQYF. The genes are TRBV5-6 and TRBJ2-7, with D possibly being TRBD1 (5 bases). This CDR3 is built from 14 residues. V was shortened by 1 base and J by 3 bases, with 11 bases between the two germline ends. Germline lookup yields CDR1 SGHDT and CDR2 YYEEEE.

This clonotype appeared a few times. The V call is TRBV6-1, the J call TRBJ1-6; D is uncertain. Germline CDR1 MNHNS, CDR2 SASEGT. CDR3 size: 15 residues. Trimming removed 8 bases at V and 12 bases at J, with 23 bases between. CDR3 amino acids: CASSGRADPRVPLHF. The CDR3 DNA reads TGTGCCAGCTCTGGACGGGCAGACCCGAGGGTACCCCTCCACTTT.

The chain combines TRBV5-1 with TRBJ2-1; a possible D gene is TRBD2 (6 bases). Germline CDR1 and CDR2: SGHRS and YFSETQ. The CDR3 runs 15 residues. V lost 3 bases and J 5 bases, leaving 15 bases between the germline ends. The CDR3 nucleotides are TGCGCCAGCAGCTCAGCGACCGGGGGAAACAATGAGCAGTTCTTC. It yields the protein CASSSATGGNNEQFF.

This clonotype was picked up many times. The chain couples TRBV6-5 to TRBJ1-6; no firm D call. V was cut by 6 bases and J by 6 bases, with 6 bases left in between. CDR1 MNHEY and CDR2 SVGAGI come from the germline V gene. The CDR3 runs to 12 residues. The CDR3 DNA is TGTGCCAGCAGGACGGGTAATTCACCCCTCCACTTT. Translation: CASRTGNSPLHF.

This clonotype occurred many times. The chain joins TRBV7-8 to TRBJ2-6; 7 bases agree with TRBD2. The J segment lost 0 bases and the V segment lost 1 base, leaving 3 bases of the junction unmatched. CDR3 length: 17 residues. From germline, CDR1 is SGHVS and CDR2 FQNEAQ. CDR3 DNA sequence: TGTGCCAGCAGCTTAGTGGGGGGGAGCTCTGGGGCCAACGTCCTGACTTTC. Translation: CASSLVGGSSGANVLTF.

This clonotype showed up many times. V gene TRBV29-1 combines with J gene TRBJ2-1, with 7 nucleotides matching TRBD2. The CDR3 length is 16 residues. In germline, CDR1 is SQVTM, CDR2 ANQGSEA. J gave up 0 bases and V 5 bases, and 10 bases lay outside the gene matches. CDR3 loop: CSVSGKRGNSYNEQFF. CDR3 sequence (DNA): TGCAGCGTTTCTGGTAAGCGGGGCAACTCCTACAATGAGCAGTTCTTC.

This clonotype was detected a few times. The chain employs TRBV21-1 and TRBJ2-1. TRBV21-1 is noted as a pseudogene. The CDR3 sequence is 12 residues long. CDR3 amino acids: CASSKADNEQFF. The CDR3 DNA follows: TGTGCCAGCAGCAAAGCCGACAATGAGCAGTTCTTC.

The chain joins TRBV7-9 to TRBJ2-1; 7 bases match TRBD2. The germline V gene encodes CDR1 SEHNR and CDR2 FQNEAQ (reference sequence). Trimming at V came to 9 bases and at J to 6 bases, leaving 11 bases not matched to a gene. This CDR3 contains 14 residues. The CDR3 DNA sequence: TGTGCCAGTATGCCGGGGGGATGGACCAATGAGCAGTTCTTC. Its translation is CASMPGGWTNEQFF. The full variable domain, with the rest looked up from reference TRBV7-9 and TRBJ2-1, is DTGVSQNPRHKITKRGQNVTFRCDPISEHNRLYWYRQTLGQGPEFLTYFQNEAQLEKSRLLSDRFSAERPKGSFSTLEIQRTEQGDSAMYLCASMPGGWTNEQFFGPGTRLTVL.

This clonotype has more than one count but fewer than ten. The rearrangement joins TRBV21-1 to TRBJ1-4. TRBV21-1 is assigned pseudogene status. This CDR3 is built from 17 residues. The CDR3 DNA reads as TGTGCCAGCAGCAAAAAGGGATTCCGGAAAACTAATGAAAAACTGTTTTTT. Amino acids: CASSKKGFRKTNEKLFF.

This clonotype was counted at least ten times. The chain combines TRBV20-1 with TRBJ2-1; 9 nucleotides line up with TRBD1. J lost 8 bases, V lost 3 bases, and 8 bases had no gene match. The CDR3 is 14 residues long. Germline lookup yields CDR1 DFQATT and CDR2 SNEGSKA (reference sequence). The CDR3 is CSARYRGRSDEQFF. CDR3 nucleotides: TGCAGTGCTAGGTACAGGGGGCGCAGCGATGAGCAGTTCTTC.

This clonotype appeared a few times. J is TRBJ1-2 and V is TRBV2; TRBD1 might be the D (6 bases). The CDR3 contains 12 residues. Trimming left V 7 bases short and J 8 bases short, with 14 bases between. CDR1 is SNHLY and CDR2 is FYNNEI in the germline V gene. For the CDR3, the DNA is TGTGCCAGCACCTCGACAGGAAGCGGCTACACCTTC. It yields the protein CASTSTGSGYTF.

This clonotype was picked up a small number of times. The chain combines TRBV19 with TRBJ2-3, with TRBD2 matching 7 bases. Germline loops: CDR1 LNHDA, CDR2 SQIVND (reference sequence). This CDR3 is 15 amino acids long. V dropped 6 bases and J dropped 5; count of bases not matched to a gene: 11. The CDR3 loop reads CASRRPGRDRDTQYF. CDR3 DNA sequence: TGTGCCAGTAGACGGCCGGGGAGGGATCGAGATACGCAGTATTTT.

V and J are TRBV25-1 and TRBJ2-7; TRBD2 matches 7 bases. V shed 4 bases, J shed 3 bases, and the junction held 3 bases outside the gene matches. The CDR3 runs to 13 residues. The germline CDR1 and CDR2 sequences are MGHDK and SYGVNS. CDR3 region: CASSGGGGYEQYF. The CDR3 region has the DNA TGTGCCAGCAGTGGCGGGGGAGGCTACGAGCAGTACTTC.

This chain links TRBV25-1 with TRBJ1-2, with D uncertain. This CDR3 comprises 14 residues. Trimming cost V 0 bases and J 0 bases, with 5 bases left between them. Germline CDR1 is MGHDK and CDR2 is SYGVNS. CDR3 protein: CASSEYPSNYGYTF. The CDR3 nucleotides are TGTGCCAGCAGTGAATACCCCTCTAACTATGGCTACACCTTC.